This entry is about one T cell receptor beta chain. Antigen: not known. Graves' hyperthyroidism showing no ophthalmopathy progression within 18 months was considered stable. TCR beta CDR3 region amplification was performed from RNA transcripts. During a first-round RT-PCR of the TCR CDR3, the HTBI primer set was used. TCRdb used MiXCR to reprocess the multiplex PCR reads, holding one entry per CDR3 protein. The data contain roughly 750,000 distinct CDR3 sequences, less than 20% of them singletons. These data originate in a study of T cells in Graves' hyperthyroidism and ophthalmopathy. Study-level points and caveats: Most expanded thyroid clonotypes above 0.001 recurred in blood.

The CDR3 contains 15 residues. Germline assignment: CDR1 SGDLS and CDR2 YYNGEE. V lost 0 bases and J 3 bases, leaving 9 bases between the germline ends. Sequencing input: blood. This TCR was recovered from a man between 18 and 35 years old with Graves' hyperthyroidism. The genes are TRBV9 and TRBJ2-2; no firm D call. The CDR3 here is CASSVAGSYTGELFF. DNA of the CDR3: TGTGCCAGCAGCGTAGCTGGCTCCTACACCGGGGAGCTGTTTTTT.